A selection of T cell receptor beta chains follows, all from one sample in a study of technical replicates of blood from several donors. Using immunoSEQ multiplex PCR, the repertoire was profiled, and TCRdb retains in-frame clones only, with some absent. Of approximately 73,000 clones listed, 80% to 95% are singletons. Sequenced input: T cells isolated from PBMCs. Receptors originate from a human donor in good health. Both conserved end residues are part of each CDR3. The D gene is left open where the match is weak. Rows give clone size only sometimes, using once, few, many, or a class for an expanded clone.

abundance: .; j_gene: TRBJ1-5; v_gene: TRBV4-1; d_gene: TRBD1; CDR3aa: CASSRDRAGNQPQHF; CDR3nt: TGCGCCAGCAGCCGAGACAGGGCAGGCAATCAGCCCCAGCATTTT
abundance: .; j_gene: TRBJ1-3; v_gene: TRBV27; d_gene: .; CDR3aa: CASSSNRAGNTIYF; CDR3nt: TGTGCCAGCAGCTCGAACAGGGCTGGAAACACCATATATTTT
abundance: .; j_gene: TRBJ2-2; v_gene: TRBV5-8; d_gene: .; CDR3aa: CASSSGSNTGELFF; CDR3nt: TGTGCCAGCAGCTCCGGGTCTAACACCGGGGAGCTGTTTTTT
abundance: .; j_gene: TRBJ2-1; v_gene: TRBV11-2; d_gene: TRBD1; CDR3aa: CASRDRGGYNEQFF; CDR3nt: TGTGCCAGCAGGGACAGGGGCGGCTACAATGAGCAGTTCTTC
abundance: .; j_gene: TRBJ2-1; v_gene: TRBV29-1; d_gene: TRBD1; CDR3aa: CSDVGTGYNNEQFF; CDR3nt: TGCAGCGACGTCGGGACAGGGTATAACAATGAGCAGTTCTTC
abundance: .; j_gene: TRBJ2-1; v_gene: TRBV4-3; d_gene: TRBD2; CDR3aa: CASSQVAGVNEQFF; CDR3nt: TGCGCCAGCAGCCAAGTTGCGGGAGTCAATGAGCAGTTCTTC
abundance: .; j_gene: TRBJ1-2; v_gene: TRBV19; d_gene: .; CDR3aa: CASSHKLRNTVTEGYTF; CDR3nt: TGTGCCAGTAGTCATAAGTTACGGAACACGGTTACGGAGGGCTACACCTTC
abundance: .; j_gene: TRBJ1-1; v_gene: TRBV29-1; d_gene: .; CDR3aa: CSVEETVGGTEAFF; CDR3nt: TGCAGCGTTGAAGAGACAGTTGGCGGAACTGAAGCTTTCTTT
abundance: .; j_gene: TRBJ2-2; v_gene: TRBV28; d_gene: TRBD1; CDR3aa: CASRWTGFATGELFF; CDR3nt: TGTGCCAGCAGATGGACAGGGTTTGCCACCGGGGAGCTGTTTTTT
abundance: .; j_gene: TRBJ2-3; v_gene: TRBV30; d_gene: TRBD2; CDR3aa: CAWSVRGGRSGDTQYF; CDR3nt: TGTGCCTGGAGTGTAAGGGGCGGGAGGTCTGGGGATACGCAGTATTTT
abundance: .; j_gene: TRBJ2-5; v_gene: TRBV5-6; d_gene: .; CDR3aa: CASSLGAAQYF; CDR3nt: TGTGCCAGCAGCTTAGGTGCGGCCCAGTACTTC
abundance: once; j_gene: TRBJ2-5; v_gene: TRBV10-3; d_gene: TRBD2; CDR3aa: CAISGNSGRAGETQYF; CDR3nt: TGTGCCATCAGTGGAAATAGCGGGAGGGCAGGAGAGACCCAGTACTTC
abundance: .; j_gene: TRBJ2-1; v_gene: TRBV21-1; d_gene: .; CDR3aa: CASSNLEREGYNEQFF; CDR3nt: TGTGCCAGCAGCAATCTGGAGCGGGAGGGCTACAATGAGCAGTTCTTC
abundance: .; j_gene: TRBJ1-2; v_gene: TRBV30; d_gene: .; CDR3aa: CAWSVGGLDGYTF; CDR3nt: TGTGCCTGGAGTGTAGGGGGACTAGATGGCTACACCTTC
abundance: few; j_gene: TRBJ1-3; v_gene: TRBV15; d_gene: .; CDR3aa: CATTGGVSNTIYF; CDR3nt: TGTGCCACCACCGGGGGGGTATCGAACACCATATATTTT
abundance: .; j_gene: TRBJ1-1; v_gene: TRBV20-1; d_gene: .; CDR3aa: CSANRNTEAFF; CDR3nt: TGCAGTGCTAATAGGAACACTGAAGCTTTCTTT
abundance: .; j_gene: TRBJ2-7; v_gene: TRBV7-6; d_gene: TRBD1; CDR3aa: CASSLGQGIEQYF; CDR3nt: TGTGCCAGCAGCTTAGGACAGGGAATCGAGCAGTACTTC
abundance: .; j_gene: TRBJ1-4; v_gene: TRBV7-9; d_gene: .; CDR3aa: CASSSAGAREKLFF; CDR3nt: TGTGCCAGCAGCTCCGCAGGGGCGCGGGAAAAACTGTTTTTT
abundance: .; j_gene: TRBJ2-7; v_gene: TRBV27; d_gene: .; CDR3aa: CASSLSSGHRYYEQYF; CDR3nt: TGTGCCAGCAGTTTATCATCCGGACACCGCTACTACGAGCAGTACTTC
abundance: .; j_gene: TRBJ1-1; v_gene: TRBV9; d_gene: TRBD1; CDR3aa: CASSAGGTGSLAFF; CDR3nt: TGTGCCAGCAGCGCGGGGGGGACAGGGAGTTTAGCTTTCTTT
abundance: few; j_gene: TRBJ1-4; v_gene: TRBV29-1; d_gene: .; CDR3aa: CSVGGGDEKLFF; CDR3nt: TGCAGCGTTGGTGGAGGGGATGAAAAACTGTTTTTT
abundance: .; j_gene: TRBJ2-2; v_gene: TRBV10-1; d_gene: TRBD2; CDR3aa: CASPTSGRLVGTGELFF; CDR3nt: TGCGCCAGCCCGACTAGCGGGAGGTTGGTGGGCACCGGGGAGCTGTTTTTT
abundance: .; j_gene: TRBJ2-7; v_gene: TRBV9; d_gene: TRBD2; CDR3aa: CASSGGTRPYEQYF; CDR3nt: TGTGCCAGCAGCGGGGGGACTAGGCCCTACGAGCAGTACTTC
abundance: .; j_gene: TRBJ1-5; v_gene: TRBV7-2; d_gene: .; CDR3aa: CASSLVSGSNQPQHF; CDR3nt: TGTGCCAGCAGCTTAGTTTCGGGTAGCAATCAGCCCCAGCATTTT
abundance: once; j_gene: TRBJ2-1; v_gene: TRBV18; d_gene: TRBD2; CDR3aa: CASSLLAGGGNEQFF; CDR3nt: TGTGCCAGCTCCCTCTTAGCGGGAGGGGGCAATGAGCAGTTCTTC
abundance: .; j_gene: TRBJ1-1; v_gene: TRBV19; d_gene: TRBD1; CDR3aa: CASRDRGGTEAFF; CDR3nt: TGTGCCAGCCGAGACAGGGGTGGGACTGAAGCTTTCTTT
abundance: .; j_gene: TRBJ2-2; v_gene: TRBV19; d_gene: TRBD2; CDR3aa: CASGTSGSWNTGELFF; CDR3nt: TGTGCCAGTGGGACTAGCGGGAGTTGGAACACCGGGGAGCTGTTTTTT
abundance: .; j_gene: TRBJ2-7; v_gene: TRBV10-3; d_gene: TRBD1; CDR3aa: CAIRGTGGYEQYF; CDR3nt: TGTGCCATCAGGGGGACAGGGGGCTACGAGCAGTACTTC
abundance: .; j_gene: TRBJ2-1; v_gene: TRBV27; d_gene: .; CDR3aa: CASSIQGNEQFF; CDR3nt: TGTGCCAGCAGTATACAGGGAAATGAGCAGTTCTTC
abundance: once; j_gene: TRBJ2-3; v_gene: TRBV5-4; d_gene: TRBD1; CDR3aa: CASSPWDRGTDTQYF; CDR3nt: TGTGCCAGCAGCCCGTGGGACAGGGGGACAGATACGCAGTATTTT
abundance: .; j_gene: TRBJ2-7; v_gene: TRBV27; d_gene: TRBD1; CDR3aa: CASSFRTGFVPYEQYF; CDR3nt: TGTGCCAGCAGTTTCCGGACAGGTTTCGTCCCTTACGAGCAGTACTTC